This TCR beta chain was recorded in a study of PD-L1 blockade in urothelial cancer. Germline V gene sequence: CDR1 SGHRS, CDR2 YFSETQ. The J segment lost 0 bases and the V segment lost 4 bases, leaving 3 bases of the junction unmatched. The CDR3 runs to 16 residues. The table came from immunoSEQ multiplex PCR; TCRdb's copy has only in-frame clones and leaves some out. Here the sample spans about 82,000 clones, roughly 90% being singletons. The gene calls are TRBV5-1 and TRBJ2-1, with 11 bases that match TRBD2. The sample here was PBMCs, taken around atezolizumab (anti-PD-L1) treatment. This clonotype originated in a man in his 60s with urothelial cancer. The DNA of the CDR3 is TGCGCCAGCAGCCAACTAGCGGGAGACTCCTACAATGAGCAGTTCTTC. This translates into CASSQLAGDSYNEQFF.